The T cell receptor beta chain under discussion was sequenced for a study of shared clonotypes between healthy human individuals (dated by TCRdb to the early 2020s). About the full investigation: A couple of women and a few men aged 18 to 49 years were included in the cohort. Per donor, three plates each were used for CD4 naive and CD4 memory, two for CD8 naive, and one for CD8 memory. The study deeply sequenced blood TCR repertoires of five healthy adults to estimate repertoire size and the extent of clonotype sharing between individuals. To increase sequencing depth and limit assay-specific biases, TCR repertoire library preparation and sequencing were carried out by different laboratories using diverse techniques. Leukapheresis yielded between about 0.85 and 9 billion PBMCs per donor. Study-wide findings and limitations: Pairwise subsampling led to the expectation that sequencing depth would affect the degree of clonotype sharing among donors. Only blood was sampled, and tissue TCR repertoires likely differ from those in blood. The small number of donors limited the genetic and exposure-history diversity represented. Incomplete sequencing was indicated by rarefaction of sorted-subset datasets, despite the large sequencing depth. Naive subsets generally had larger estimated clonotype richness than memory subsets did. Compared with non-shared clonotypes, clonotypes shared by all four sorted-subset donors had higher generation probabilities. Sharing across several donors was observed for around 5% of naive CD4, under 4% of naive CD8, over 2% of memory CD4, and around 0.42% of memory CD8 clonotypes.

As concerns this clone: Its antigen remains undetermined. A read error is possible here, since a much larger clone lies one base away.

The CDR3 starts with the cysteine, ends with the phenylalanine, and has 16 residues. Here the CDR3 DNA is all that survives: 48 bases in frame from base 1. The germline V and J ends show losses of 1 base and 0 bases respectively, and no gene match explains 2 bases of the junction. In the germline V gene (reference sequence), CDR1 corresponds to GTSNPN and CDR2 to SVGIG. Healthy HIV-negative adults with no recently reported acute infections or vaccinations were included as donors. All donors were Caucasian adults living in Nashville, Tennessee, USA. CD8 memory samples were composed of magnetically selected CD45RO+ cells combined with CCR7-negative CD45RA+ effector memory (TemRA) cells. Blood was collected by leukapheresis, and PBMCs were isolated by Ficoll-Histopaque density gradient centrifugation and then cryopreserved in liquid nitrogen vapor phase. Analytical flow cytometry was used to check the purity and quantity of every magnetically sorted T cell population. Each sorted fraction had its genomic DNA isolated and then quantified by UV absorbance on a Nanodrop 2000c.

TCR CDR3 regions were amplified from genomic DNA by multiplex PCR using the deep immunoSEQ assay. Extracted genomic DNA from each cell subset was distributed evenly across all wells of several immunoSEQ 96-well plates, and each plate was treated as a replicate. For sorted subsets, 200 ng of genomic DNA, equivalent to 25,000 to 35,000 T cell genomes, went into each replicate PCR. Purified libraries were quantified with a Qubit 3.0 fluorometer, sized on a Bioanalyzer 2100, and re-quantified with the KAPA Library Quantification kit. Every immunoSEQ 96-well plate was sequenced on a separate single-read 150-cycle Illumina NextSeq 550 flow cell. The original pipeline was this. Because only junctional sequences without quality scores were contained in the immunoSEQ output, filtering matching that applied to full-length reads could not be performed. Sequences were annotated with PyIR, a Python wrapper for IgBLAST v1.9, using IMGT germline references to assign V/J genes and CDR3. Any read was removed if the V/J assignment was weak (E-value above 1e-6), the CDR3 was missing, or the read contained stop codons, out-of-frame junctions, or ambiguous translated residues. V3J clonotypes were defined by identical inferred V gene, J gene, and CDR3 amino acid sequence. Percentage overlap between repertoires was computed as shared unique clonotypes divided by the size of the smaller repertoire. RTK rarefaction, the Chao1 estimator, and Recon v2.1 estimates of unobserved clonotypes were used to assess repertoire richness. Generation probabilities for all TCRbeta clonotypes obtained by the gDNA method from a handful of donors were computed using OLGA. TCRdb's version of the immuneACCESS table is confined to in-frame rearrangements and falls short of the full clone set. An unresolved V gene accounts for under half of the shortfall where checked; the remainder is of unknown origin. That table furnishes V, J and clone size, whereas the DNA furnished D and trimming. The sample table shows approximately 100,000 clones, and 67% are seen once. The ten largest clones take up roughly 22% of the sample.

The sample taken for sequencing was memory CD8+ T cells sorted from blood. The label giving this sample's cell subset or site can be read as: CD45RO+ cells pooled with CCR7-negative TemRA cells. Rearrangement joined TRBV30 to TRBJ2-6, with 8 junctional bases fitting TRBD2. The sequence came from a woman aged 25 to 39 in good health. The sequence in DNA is TGTGCCTGGAGTGGGAGCGGGAGCTCTGGGGCCAACGTCCTGACTTTC. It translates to CAWSGSGSSGANVLTF. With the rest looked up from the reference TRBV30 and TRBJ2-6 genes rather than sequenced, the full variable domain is SQTIHQWPATLVQPVGSPLSLECTVEGTSNPNLYWYRQAAGRGLQLLFYSVGIGQISSEVPQNLSASRPQDRQFILSSKKLLLSDSGFYLCAWSGSGSSGANVLTFGAGSRLTVL.